Listed below are T cell receptor beta chains from one sample, sequenced in a study of blood T cell repertoires in COVID-19. Sequencing used immunoSEQ multiplex PCR; TCRdb keeps in-frame clones, though not all of them. The data contain 150,000 to 200,000 clones, about 81% of them singletons. The sample consisted of peripheral blood. These receptors all stem from an elderly woman with acute or convalescent COVID-19. Each CDR3 is given with its conserved first and last residue. Each record gives: clone size, D gene, J gene, V gene, CDR3 DNA, CDR3 protein. D genes are given only for firm matches. Not every row has a clone size; where given, it reads once, few, many or a size class.

NA	TRBD1	TRBJ1-2	TRBV19	TGTGCCAGTACCCACACACAGGGGGTAGGGTATGGCTACACCTTC	CASTHTQGVGYGYTF
NA	NA	TRBJ2-5	TRBV5-6	TGTGCCAGCACCCCACAGGGCTACATGGAGACCCAGTACTTC	CASTPQGYMETQYF
NA	NA	TRBJ1-3	TRBV24-1	TGTGCCACCAGTGACGGACAGTTCTCTGGAAACACCATATATTTT	CATSDGQFSGNTIYF
once	TRBD2	TRBJ2-7	TRBV6-1	TGTGCCAGCAGTGAAGGAGTTAGCGGGAGGCCATGGGACGAGCAGTACTTC	CASSEGVSGRPWDEQYF
once	NA	TRBJ2-3	TRBV19	TGTGCCAGTAGTATAGGGGCTTTAAATACGCAGTATTTT	CASSIGALNTQYF
NA	NA	TRBJ2-1	TRBV7-9	TGTGCCAGCATCACCCAGGGTCCGGCCTACAATGAGCAGTTCTTC	CASITQGPAYNEQFF
NA	TRBD2	TRBJ2-5	TRBV5-5	TGTGCCAGCAGCTTGGTTCTAGCGGGAGGGCAAGAGACCCAGTACTTC	CASSLVLAGGQETQYF
NA	TRBD1	TRBJ2-7	TRBV6-5	TGTGCCAGCAGGAAAGGGACAGGGGCCTACGAGCAGTACTTC	CASRKGTGAYEQYF
few	TRBD1	TRBJ1-1	TRBV2	TGTGCCAGAACAGGGGCGAGGGGGAACACTGAAGCTTTCTTT	CARTGARGNTEAFF
NA	NA	TRBJ2-3	TRBV11-1	TGTGCCAGCAGCGGCTCCGGGGAACCTAGCACAGATACGCAGTATTTT	CASSGSGEPSTDTQYF
NA	TRBD1	TRBJ1-2	TRBV5-4	TGTGCCAGCAGCTTGGGGACAGGGGATAACTATGGCTACACCTTC	CASSLGTGDNYGYTF
NA	NA	TRBJ1-3	TRBV18	TGTGCCAGCTCAGAGTCTGGAAACACCATATATTTT	CASSESGNTIYF
NA	NA	TRBJ2-1	TRBV28	TGTGCCAGCAGGGAACTACTAGGTTCCTACAATGAGCAGTTCTTC	CASRELLGSYNEQFF
NA	NA	TRBJ2-7	TRBV28	TGTGCCAGCAGAGCGACAGGACGTAGCTCCTACGAGCAGTACTTC	CASRATGRSSYEQYF
NA	NA	TRBJ1-1	TRBV9	TGTGCCAGCAGCCCCCCGTACAGGACGAACACTGAAGCTTTCTTT	CASSPPYRTNTEAFF
NA	NA	TRBJ2-2	TRBV11-2	TGTGCCAGCAGCTACTCTACCGGGGAGCTGTTTTTT	CASSYSTGELFF
NA	NA	TRBJ1-1	TRBV6-5	TGTGCCAGCAGTTACTCACAGCGGGGAGGAACTGAAGCTTTCTTT	CASSYSQRGGTEAFF
NA	TRBD2	TRBJ2-5	TRBV29-1	TGCAGCGTTGAAGATGGCGGGAGGGAGAGATTTCAAGAGACCCAGTACTTC	CSVEDGGRERFQETQYF
NA	NA	TRBJ1-3	TRBV11-2	TGTGCCAGCAGCCACGTGAGGGGGACTGGAAACACCATATATTTT	CASSHVRGTGNTIYF
NA	NA	TRBJ1-1	TRBV7-6	TGTGCCAGCAGCTTAGAAGCGGGGCTGAACACTGAAGCTTTCTTT	CASSLEAGLNTEAFF